These T cell receptor beta chains were read from a single sample in a study of T-cell memory formation after mild COVID-19. TCRdb ran MiXCR on the 5' RACE reads and lists one entry per CDR3 protein. The profile shows roughly 100,000 distinct CDR3 sequences, over 10% of them singletons. The sequenced material came from PBMCs or a T cell subset sorted from them (not recorded which). These receptors came from an adult woman who had mild COVID-19 (a few samples of this study predate the infection). Cell type and time point are not known. CDR3s include the opening cysteine and the closing phenylalanine or tryptophan. A D gene is named only where the DNA matches it firmly. For some rows the clone size is stated as once, few or many, or as a class when expanded; others skip it.

clone_size d_call j_call v_call cdr3_aa cdr3_nt
few NA TRBJ2-3 TRBV12-3/TRBV12-4 CASSLAYQGTDTQYF TGTGCCAGCAGTTTAGCGTATCAGGGCACAGATACGCAGTATTTT
many NA TRBJ2-7 TRBV4-2 CASSQTDFAYEQYF TGTGCCAGCAGCCAAACAGACTTTGCCTACGAGCAGTACTTC
many TRBD1 TRBJ2-3 TRBV5-6 CASSFGQGTDTQYF TGTGCCAGCAGCTTCGGACAGGGAACAGATACGCAGTATTTT
many NA TRBJ2-7 TRBV29-1 CSVESEGYEQYF TGCAGCGTTGAGAGCGAGGGTTACGAGCAGTACTTC
few NA TRBJ2-1 TRBV6-2/TRBV6-3 CASSLPGSETNEQFF TGTGCCAGCAGTCTACCGGGATCGGAGACCAATGAGCAGTTCTTC
NA NA TRBJ2-1 TRBV6-1 CATGLTPGTSDEQFF TGTGCCACCGGACTAACTCCGGGGACATCCGATGAGCAGTTCTTC
NA TRBD2 TRBJ2-3 TRBV7-9 CASSQLAGGTDTQYF TGTGCCAGCAGCCAATTAGCGGGGGGCACAGATACGCAGTATTTT
few TRBD2 TRBJ2-7 TRBV19 CASSIAKAGTSGYEQYF TGTGCCAGTAGTATAGCCAAGGCCGGGACTAGCGGTTACGAGCAGTACTTC
few TRBD2 TRBJ2-1 TRBV5-5 CASSLASGSEQFF TGTGCCAGCAGCTTGGCTAGCGGTAGTGAGCAGTTCTTC
NA NA TRBJ2-1 TRBV19 CASSATVYNEQFF TGTGCCAGTAGTGCGACGGTCTACAATGAGCAGTTCTTC
NA NA TRBJ2-7 TRBV10-3 CAISDPAGSSYEQYF TGTGCCATCAGTGACCCCGCGGGTAGCTCCTACGAGCAGTACTTC
few NA TRBJ2-3 TRBV19 CASSMVGGDTQYF TGTGCCAGTAGTATGGTCGGGGGAGATACGCAGTATTTT
NA NA TRBJ2-1 TRBV10-2 CATANNEQFF TGCGCCACAGCCAACAATGAGCAGTTCTTC
few TRBD2 TRBJ2-7 TRBV4-1 CASSQENPSGPPYEQYF TGCGCCAGCAGCCAAGAAAATCCTAGCGGGCCACCCTACGAGCAGTACTTC
many TRBD2 TRBJ2-1 TRBV27 CASSLTSGGVSEQFF TGTGCCAGCAGTTTAACTAGCGGGGGGGTTAGTGAGCAGTTCTTC
NA NA TRBJ2-7 TRBV2 CASSEVGTYEQYF TGTGCCAGCAGTGAAGTCGGGACCTACGAGCAGTACTTC
NA NA TRBJ1-5 TRBV2 CASSRALYNQPQHF TGTGCCAGCAGTCGGGCTCTCTACAATCAGCCCCAGCATTTT
few NA TRBJ2-7 TRBV12-3/TRBV12-4 CASSFTLPYEQYF TGTGCCAGCAGTTTTACGTTGCCTTACGAGCAGTACTTC
NA TRBD2 TRBJ2-3 TRBV11-2 CASSSSFGLAGYTDTQYF TGTGCCAGCAGCTCCTCCTTTGGACTAGCGGGTTACACAGATACGCAGTATTTT
few TRBD2 TRBJ2-3 TRBV4-1 CASSQGGSGGYTDTQYF TGCGCCAGCAGCCAAGGGGGAAGCGGGGGCTACACAGATACGCAGTATTTT
once NA TRBJ2-2 TRBV12-3/TRBV12-4 CASTMPSNTGELFF TGTGCCAGCACCATGCCATCGAACACCGGGGAGCTGTTTTTT
few NA TRBJ2-7 TRBV15 CATSRAGEQYF TGTGCCACCAGCAGAGCGGGAGAGCAGTACTTC
NA NA TRBJ2-3 TRBV3-1 CASSQVGQLDTQYF TGTGCCAGCAGCCAAGTCGGACAGTTAGATACGCAGTATTTT
NA NA TRBJ2-1 TRBV6-5 CASSRSDPGYNEQFF TGTGCCAGCAGTCGTTCCGACCCGGGGTACAATGAGCAGTTCTTC
NA NA TRBJ1-2 TRBV29-1 CSVEGGEYYGYTF TGCAGCGTTGAAGGGGGCGAGTACTATGGCTACACCTTC
few TRBD2 TRBJ2-1 TRBV20-1 CSANYGSWRGGLNEQFF TGCAGTGCTAACTATGGGAGCTGGCGGGGGGGCCTCAATGAGCAGTTCTTC
few TRBD2 TRBJ2-7 TRBV6-2/TRBV6-3 CASGGLAGVRYEQYF TGTGCCAGCGGGGGACTAGCGGGAGTAAGGTACGAGCAGTACTTC
NA TRBD2 TRBJ2-7 TRBV7-2 CASRPLAGLSYEQYF TGTGCCAGCAGGCCACTAGCGGGCCTCTCCTACGAGCAGTACTTC
NA TRBD1 TRBJ2-7 TRBV7-9 CASSSGQGPVYYEQYF TGTGCCAGCAGCTCCGGACAGGGGCCCGTCTACTACGAGCAGTACTTC
once TRBD2 TRBJ2-1 TRBV12-5 CASGLTPREGRDEQFF TGTGCTAGTGGTTTGACCCCGCGGGAGGGCAGGGATGAGCAGTTCTTC
NA TRBD2 TRBJ2-7 TRBV9 CASSGGEGPYEQYF TGTGCCAGCAGCGGAGGGGAGGGGCCCTACGAGCAGTACTTC
many TRBD2 TRBJ2-3 TRBV6-5 CASSKLAGGSSTDTQYF TGTGCCAGCAGCAAACTAGCGGGGGGCTCTAGCACAGATACGCAGTATTTT
once TRBD2 TRBJ2-1 TRBV27 CASSFFAGDNNEQFF TGTGCCAGCAGTTTTTTTGCGGGGGATAACAATGAGCAGTTCTTC
few NA TRBJ2-7 TRBV7-9 CASSLDRGTQYF TGTGCCAGCAGCTTAGATAGGGGTACGCAGTACTTC
NA NA TRBJ2-3 TRBV29-1 CSVNGPRDGPTDTQYF TGCAGCGTAAACGGTCCCCGGGACGGACCCACAGATACGCAGTATTTT
NA TRBD1 TRBJ1-1 TRBV13 CASSGRTGRLPEAFF TGTGCCAGCAGCGGTAGGACAGGGAGATTGCCTGAAGCTTTCTTT
few NA TRBJ2-1 TRBV7-3 CASSTLGGPGGQDEQFF TGTGCCAGCAGCACCCTGGGGGGCCCCGGGGGGCAGGATGAGCAGTTCTTC
NA NA TRBJ2-7 TRBV7-9 CASSSTGEGHYEQYF TGTGCCAGCAGCTCGACAGGGGAGGGGCATTACGAGCAGTACTTC
many TRBD1 TRBJ2-2 TRBV7-2 CASSEMTGGGGELFF TGTGCCAGCAGCGAAATGACAGGGGGAGGCGGGGAGCTGTTTTTT
few NA TRBJ2-3 TRBV7-3 CASSLTGPGVADLTDTQYF TGTGCCAGCAGCTTAACGGGGCCTGGGGTGGCGGACCTCACAGATACGCAGTATTTT
NA NA TRBJ1-2 TRBV24-1 CATRGQHYGYTF TGTGCCACCAGGGGCCAGCACTATGGCTACACCTTC
few TRBD1 TRBJ2-7 TRBV20-1 CSARERDRAYEQYF TGCAGTGCTAGAGAAAGGGACAGGGCTTACGAGCAGTACTTC
NA NA TRBJ1-2 TRBV19 CASSGARSYYGYTF TGTGCCAGTAGTGGGGCAAGGTCCTACTATGGCTACACCTTC
few NA TRBJ2-1 TRBV2 CASSGVGASPVHYNEQFF TGTGCCAGCAGTGGGGTCGGGGCCAGTCCCGTTCACTACAATGAGCAGTTCTTC
few NA TRBJ2-1 TRBV6-5 CASSHGGMNEQFF TGTGCCAGCAGCCACGGGGGTATGAATGAGCAGTTCTTC
few TRBD1 TRBJ2-1 TRBV7-6 CASSLQGFNEQFF TGTGCCAGCAGCCTACAGGGGTTCAATGAGCAGTTCTTC
few TRBD2 TRBJ2-7 TRBV29-1 CSVVAGDYSYEQYF TGCAGCGTAGTAGCGGGGGACTACTCCTACGAGCAGTACTTC
NA TRBD1 TRBJ2-3 TRBV5-6 CASSPGPRTGGTDTQYF TGTGCCAGCAGCCCCGGGCCCCGGACAGGCGGCACAGATACGCAGTATTTT
few NA TRBJ1-4 TRBV6-2/TRBV6-3 CATQGPPNEKLFF TGTGCAACACAGGGCCCGCCTAATGAAAAACTGTTTTTT
many TRBD2 TRBJ2-7 TRBV11-2 CASSPSGRAPYEQYF TGTGCCAGCAGCCCTAGCGGGAGGGCACCCTACGAGCAGTACTTC
few NA TRBJ2-7 TRBV20-1 CSASAGTTFYEQYF TGCAGTGCTAGTGCCGGGACAACCTTCTACGAGCAGTACTTC
NA NA TRBJ2-7 TRBV29-1 CSVDGPGVNDEQYF TGCAGCGTTGACGGGCCGGGGGTAAACGACGAGCAGTACTTC
NA NA TRBJ1-1 TRBV7-6 CASSSLGNEAFF TGTGCCAGCAGTTCTCTGGGTAATGAAGCTTTCTTT
few TRBD1 TRBJ1-2 TRBV14 CASSYMDRDAGYTF TGTGCCAGCAGCTACATGGACAGGGACGCTGGCTACACCTTC